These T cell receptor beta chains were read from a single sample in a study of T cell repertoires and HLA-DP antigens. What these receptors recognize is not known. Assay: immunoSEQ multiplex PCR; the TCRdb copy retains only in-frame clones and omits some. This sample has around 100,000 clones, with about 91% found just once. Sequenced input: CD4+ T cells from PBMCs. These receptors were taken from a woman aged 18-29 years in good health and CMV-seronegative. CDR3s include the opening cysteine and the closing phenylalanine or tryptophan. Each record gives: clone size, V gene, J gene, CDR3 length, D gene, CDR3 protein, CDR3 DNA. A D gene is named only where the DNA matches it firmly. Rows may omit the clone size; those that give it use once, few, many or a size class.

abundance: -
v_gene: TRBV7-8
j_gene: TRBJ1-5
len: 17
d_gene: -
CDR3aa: CASSSLLYKEEFQPQHF
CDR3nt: TGTGCCAGCAGCTCCCTTCTTTACAAGGAGGAATTTCAGCCCCAGCATTTT

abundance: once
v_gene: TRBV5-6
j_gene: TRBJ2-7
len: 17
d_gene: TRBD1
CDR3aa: CASSFQRWDRGSYEQYF
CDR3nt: TGTGCCAGCAGCTTTCAGAGGTGGGACAGGGGGTCCTACGAGCAGTACTTC

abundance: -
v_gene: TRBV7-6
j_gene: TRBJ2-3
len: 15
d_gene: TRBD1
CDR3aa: CASSLGQGAPDTQYF
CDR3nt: TGTGCCAGCAGCTTGGGACAGGGGGCCCCAGATACGCAGTATTTT

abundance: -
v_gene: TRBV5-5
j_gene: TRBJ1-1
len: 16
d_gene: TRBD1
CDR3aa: CASSPGTERMNTEAFF
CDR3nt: TGTGCCAGCAGCCCAGGGACAGAGAGAATGAACACTGAAGCTTTCTTT

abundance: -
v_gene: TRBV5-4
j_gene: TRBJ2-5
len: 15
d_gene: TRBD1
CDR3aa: CASSSTRDRAETQYF
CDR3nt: TGTGCCAGCAGCTCTACACGGGACAGGGCTGAGACCCAGTACTTC

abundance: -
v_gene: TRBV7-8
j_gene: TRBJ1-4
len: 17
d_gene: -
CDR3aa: CASSLAGTQPGGEKLFF
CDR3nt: TGTGCCAGCAGCTTAGCGGGGACACAGCCTGGGGGTGAAAAACTGTTTTTT

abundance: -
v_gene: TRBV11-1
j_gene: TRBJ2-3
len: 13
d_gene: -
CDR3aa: CASSLRLMDTQYF
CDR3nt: TGTGCCAGCAGCTTACGGCTCATGGATACGCAGTATTTT

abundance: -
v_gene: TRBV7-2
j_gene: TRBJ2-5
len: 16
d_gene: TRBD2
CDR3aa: CASSFPTGLASETQYF
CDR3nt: TGTGCCAGCAGCTTTCCTACGGGACTAGCGTCGGAGACCCAGTACTTC

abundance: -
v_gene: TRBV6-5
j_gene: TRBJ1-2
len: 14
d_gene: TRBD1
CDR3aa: CASSPSRQGNGYTF
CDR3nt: TGTGCCAGCAGTCCCTCCCGACAGGGAAATGGCTACACCTTC

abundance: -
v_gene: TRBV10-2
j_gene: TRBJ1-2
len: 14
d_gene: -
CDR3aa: CASSEGTGNYGYTF
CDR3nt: TGCGCCAGCAGCGAGGGGACCGGGAACTATGGCTACACCTTC

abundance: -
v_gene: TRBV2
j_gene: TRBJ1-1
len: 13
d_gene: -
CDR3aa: CASSSQGNTEAFF
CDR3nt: TGTGCCAGCAGCTCACAAGGGAACACTGAAGCTTTCTTT

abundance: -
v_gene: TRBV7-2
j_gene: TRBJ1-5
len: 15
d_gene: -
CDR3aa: CASSLVAGQGTPQHF
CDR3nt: TGTGCCAGCAGCTTAGTAGCCGGTCAGGGGACGCCCCAGCATTTT

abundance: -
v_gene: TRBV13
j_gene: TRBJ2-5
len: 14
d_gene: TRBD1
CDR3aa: CASSLKQGAETQYF
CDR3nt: TGTGCCAGCAGCTTAAAACAGGGGGCAGAGACCCAGTACTTC

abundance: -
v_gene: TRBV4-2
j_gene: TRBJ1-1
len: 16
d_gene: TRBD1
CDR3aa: CASSQNFRTGNTEAFF
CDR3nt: TGTGCCAGCAGCCAAAACTTCCGGACAGGGAACACTGAAGCTTTCTTT

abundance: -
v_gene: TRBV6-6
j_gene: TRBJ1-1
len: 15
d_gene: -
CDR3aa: CASSYVPGPGTEAFF
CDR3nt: TGTGCCAGCAGTTATGTTCCGGGGCCGGGCACTGAAGCTTTCTTT

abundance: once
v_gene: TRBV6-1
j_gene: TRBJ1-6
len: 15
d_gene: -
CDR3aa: CASNPPGRVGAPLHF
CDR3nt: TGTGCCAGCAACCCCCCCGGCAGGGTAGGGGCACCCCTCCACTTT

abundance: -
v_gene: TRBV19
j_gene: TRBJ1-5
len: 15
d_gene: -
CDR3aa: CASTTLQGRSQPQHF
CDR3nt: TGTGCCAGTACTACACTGCAGGGGCGGTCGCAGCCCCAGCATTTT

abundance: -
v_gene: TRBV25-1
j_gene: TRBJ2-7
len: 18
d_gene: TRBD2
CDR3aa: CASSESGSGRLQTYEQYF
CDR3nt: TGTGCCAGCAGTGAATCGGGTAGCGGGAGGTTGCAAACCTACGAGCAGTACTTC

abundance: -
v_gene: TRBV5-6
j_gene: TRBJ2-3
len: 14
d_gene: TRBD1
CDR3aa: CASSLRTGADTQYF
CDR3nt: TGTGCCAGCAGCTTGCGGACAGGGGCAGATACGCAGTATTTT

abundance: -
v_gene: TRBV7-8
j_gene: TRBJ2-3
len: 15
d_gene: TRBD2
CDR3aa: CASSLAGGRTDTQYF
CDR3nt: TGTGCCAGCAGCTTGGCGGGAGGCCGCACAGATACGCAGTATTTT

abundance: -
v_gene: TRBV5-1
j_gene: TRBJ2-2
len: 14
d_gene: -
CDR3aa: CASEGLPDTGELFF
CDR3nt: TGCGCCAGCGAAGGGCTACCCGACACCGGGGAGCTGTTTTTT

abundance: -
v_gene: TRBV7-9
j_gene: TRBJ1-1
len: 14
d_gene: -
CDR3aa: CASSSNPGTTRAFF
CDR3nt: TGTGCCAGCAGCTCCAACCCCGGGACAACTCGAGCTTTCTTT

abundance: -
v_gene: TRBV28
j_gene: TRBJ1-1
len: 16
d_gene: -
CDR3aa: CASSTFWGGENTEAFF
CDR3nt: TGTGCCAGCAGTACCTTTTGGGGGGGGGAGAACACTGAAGCTTTCTTT

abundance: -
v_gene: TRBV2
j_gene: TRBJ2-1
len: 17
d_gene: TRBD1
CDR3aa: CASRGQGAPSFVNEQFF
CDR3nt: TGTGCCAGCAGAGGACAGGGGGCCCCCAGTTTCGTCAATGAGCAGTTCTTC

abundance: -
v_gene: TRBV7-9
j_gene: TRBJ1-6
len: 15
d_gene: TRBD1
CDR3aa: CASSLYRGPNSPLHF
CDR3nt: TGTGCCAGCAGCTTGTACAGGGGGCCAAATTCACCCCTCCACTTT

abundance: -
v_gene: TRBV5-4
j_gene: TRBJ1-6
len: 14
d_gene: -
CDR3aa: CASSLSGRDSPLHF
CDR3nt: TGTGCCAGCAGCTTGTCGGGTAGGGATTCACCCCTCCACTTT

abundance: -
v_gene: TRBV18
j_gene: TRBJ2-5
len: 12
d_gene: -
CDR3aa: CASSPQGETQYF
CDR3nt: TGTGCCAGCTCACCACAGGGGGAGACCCAGTACTTC

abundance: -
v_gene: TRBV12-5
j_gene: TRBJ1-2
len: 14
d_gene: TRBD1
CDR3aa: CASGAAGQIHGYTF
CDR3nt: TGTGCTAGTGGAGCGGCGGGACAGATACATGGCTACACCTTC

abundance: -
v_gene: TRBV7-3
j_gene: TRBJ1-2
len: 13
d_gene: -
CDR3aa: CASSLRSGDGYTF
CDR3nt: TGTGCCAGCAGCTTAAGGTCAGGGGATGGCTACACCTTC

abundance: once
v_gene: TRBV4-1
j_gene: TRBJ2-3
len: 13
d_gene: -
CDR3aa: CASSQDLTDTQYF
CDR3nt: TGCGCCAGCAGCCAAGATCTTACAGATACGCAGTATTTT

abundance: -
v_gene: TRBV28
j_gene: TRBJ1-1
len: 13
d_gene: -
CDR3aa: CASSLDSYNGAFF
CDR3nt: TGTGCCAGCAGTTTAGACAGCTATAACGGGGCTTTCTTT

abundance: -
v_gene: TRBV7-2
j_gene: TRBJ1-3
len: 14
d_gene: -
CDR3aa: CASSLEGSGNTIYF
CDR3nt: TGTGCCAGCAGCTTAGAGGGTTCTGGAAACACCATATATTTT

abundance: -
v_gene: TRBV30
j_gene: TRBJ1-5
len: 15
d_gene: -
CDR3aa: CAWSVSQGGNQPQHF
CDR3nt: TGTGCCTGGAGTGTATCTCAGGGTGGCAATCAGCCCCAGCATTTT

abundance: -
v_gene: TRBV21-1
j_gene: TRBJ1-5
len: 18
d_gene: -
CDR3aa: CASSKFALRRDSNQPQHF
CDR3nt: TGTGCCAGCAGCAAATTTGCTCTCCGGCGGGATAGCAATCAGCCCCAGCATTTT

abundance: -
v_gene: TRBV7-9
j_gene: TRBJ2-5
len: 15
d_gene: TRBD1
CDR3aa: CASSLGDRDQETQYF
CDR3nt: TGTGCCAGCAGCTTGGGGGACAGAGACCAAGAGACCCAGTACTTC

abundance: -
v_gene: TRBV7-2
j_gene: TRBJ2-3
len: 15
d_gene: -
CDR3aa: CASSSYLLSTDTQYF
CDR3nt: TGTGCCAGCAGCTCTTACTTACTCAGCACAGATACGCAGTATTTT

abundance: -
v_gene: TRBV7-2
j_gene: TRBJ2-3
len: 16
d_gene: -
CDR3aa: CASSLRRSLATDTQYF
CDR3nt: TGTGCCAGCAGCTTAAGGAGGTCTCTGGCCACAGATACGCAGTATTTT

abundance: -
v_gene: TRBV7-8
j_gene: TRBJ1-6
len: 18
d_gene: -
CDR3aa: CASSQQGRKSSYNSPLHF
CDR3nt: TGTGCCAGCAGCCAGCAGGGCAGAAAGAGCTCCTATAATTCACCCCTCCACTTT

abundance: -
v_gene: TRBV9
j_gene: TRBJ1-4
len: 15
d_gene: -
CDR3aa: CASSGTGWVGEKLFF
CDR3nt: TGTGCCAGCAGCGGCACCGGGTGGGTCGGGGAAAAACTGTTTTTT

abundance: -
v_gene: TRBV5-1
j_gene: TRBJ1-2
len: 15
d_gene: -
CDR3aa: CASSFGTSTNYGYTF
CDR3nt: TGCGCCAGCAGCTTCGGGACATCCACTAACTATGGCTACACCTTC

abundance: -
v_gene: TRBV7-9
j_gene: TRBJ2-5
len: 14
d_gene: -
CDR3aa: CASSRGLGQETQYF
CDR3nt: TGTGCCAGCAGCCGGGGATTAGGGCAAGAGACCCAGTACTTC